These T cell receptor beta chains were read from a single sample in a study of CD8 T cells in ankylosing spondylitis. In TCRdb, the 5' RACE reads were re-called with MiXCR into one record per CDR3 protein. The data hold hundreds of thousands of distinct CDR3 sequences, with more than 25% observed a single time. The sequencing sample was made of blood, either unsorted or a sorted T cell fraction (not recorded which). These receptor sequences come from a male donor with ankylosing spondylitis. The CDR3 runs from the conserved cysteine through the conserved F or W. D genes are given only for firm matches. Where a row states a size, it is once, few, many or the class of an expanded clone; other rows omit it.

clone_size	v_call	j_call	d_call	cdr3_nt	cdr3_aa
NA	TRBV29-1	TRBJ1-5	NA	TGCAGCGTTGGAGGCGCGGCAGATCAGCCCCAGCATTTT	CSVGGAADQPQHF
few	TRBV14	TRBJ1-3	NA	TGTGCCAGCAGCCAACTACAGGGAGAGGGGAGAAACACCATATATTTT	CASSQLQGEGRNTIYF
NA	TRBV28	TRBJ2-7	NA	TGTGCCAGCAGTTTAGGATCGGGCAGCCAAGGACCAAAACCCAGCTCGTTC	CASSLGSGSQGPKPSSF
NA	TRBV19	TRBJ1-3	NA	TGTGCCAGTAATCCTTACTCTGGAAACACCATATATTTT	CASNPYSGNTIYF
few	TRBV9	TRBJ1-4	TRBD1	TGTGCCAGCAGCCTTACGCCCCAGGGGGCGGGTAATGAAAAACTGTTTTTT	CASSLTPQGAGNEKLFF
NA	TRBV20-1	TRBJ2-5	TRBD2	TGCAGTGCTGCAAGACTAGCGGGACAAGAGACCCAGTACTTC	CSAARLAGQETQYF
few	TRBV28	TRBJ1-1	NA	TGTGCCAGCACTCAGACCCTTTACACTGAAGCTTTCTTT	CASTQTLYTEAFF
few	TRBV11-2	TRBJ2-2	TRBD1	TGTGCCAGCAGCCAAAGCAGGGGGTCGAACACCGGGGAGCTGTTTTTT	CASSQSRGSNTGELFF
few	TRBV10-3	TRBJ2-4	NA	TGTGCCACGAGGGGTAGCTCAAGGGAGAACATTCAGTACTTC	CATRGSSRENIQYF
few	TRBV20-1	TRBJ2-1	TRBD2	TGCAGTGCTACCCGCCCCGGGACTAGCGGGAAGAGCGACAATGAGCAGTTCTTC	CSATRPGTSGKSDNEQFF
many	TRBV5-1	TRBJ2-2	NA	TGCGCCAGCAGCTGGAGTACGGTCGGGGAGCTGTTTTTT	CASSWSTVGELFF
few	TRBV2	TRBJ1-1	NA	TGTGCCAGCAGCCCCCGTAGGACAGCAGAGAACACTGAAGCTTTCTTT	CASSPRRTAENTEAFF
many	TRBV12-3/TRBV12-4	TRBJ1-4	NA	TGTGCCAGCAGCAAGGCTGGAAGGGTTAATGAAAAACTGTTTTTT	CASSKAGRVNEKLFF
few	TRBV7-2	TRBJ1-6	NA	TGTGCCAGCAGTTCGAACCGAGGTTCACCCCTCCACTTT	CASSSNRGSPLHF
few	TRBV20-1	TRBJ1-1	NA	TGCAGTGCTAGACCAGGGGCGGGGTTAGGGACTGAAGCTTTCTTT	CSARPGAGLGTEAFF
NA	TRBV29-1	TRBJ2-1	TRBD1	TGCAGCGTCGGACAGGGGGCGTCAAATGAGCAGTTCTTC	CSVGQGASNEQFF
few	TRBV5-1	TRBJ2-2	NA	TGCGCCAGCAGCCTGCTAGGGAGCAGGAACACCGGGGAGCTGTTTTTT	CASSLLGSRNTGELFF
NA	TRBV12-3/TRBV12-4	TRBJ2-1	TRBD1	TGTGCCAGCAGTTCGAGGGACAGGAGGGCCTATGAGCAGTTCTTC	CASSSRDRRAYEQFF
NA	TRBV20-1	TRBJ1-1	NA	TGCAGTGCTAGAGAGGGCACGGTCACTGAAGCTTTCTTT	CSAREGTVTEAFF
NA	TRBV4-1	TRBJ1-5	NA	TGCGCCAGCAGCCAAGATTATCCGGCGGGAGGGCAGCCCCAGCATTTT	CASSQDYPAGGQPQHF
NA	TRBV12-3/TRBV12-4	TRBJ1-2	TRBD1	TGTGCCAGCACCAGGGGGTTCTATGGCTACACCTTC	CASTRGFYGYTF
NA	TRBV5-1	TRBJ2-5	TRBD2	TGCGCCAGCAGCGCCGGACTAGCGGGATTAACGGAGACCCAGTACTTC	CASSAGLAGLTETQYF
NA	TRBV20-1	TRBJ2-7	NA	TGCAGTGCTGAGAGTCCCTACGGAGAGCAGTACTTC	CSAESPYGEQYF
many	TRBV5-1	TRBJ2-1	NA	TGCGCCAGCAGCTTTGATGCGTCCTACAATGAGCAGTTCTTC	CASSFDASYNEQFF
NA	TRBV20-1	TRBJ2-1	NA	TGCAGTGCCGCGAAGTTCGACAATGAGCAGTTCTTC	CSAAKFDNEQFF
NA	TRBV20-1	TRBJ2-3	NA	TGCAGTGCTAGAGCCCCAGGACTGCATAGCACAGATACGCAGTATTTT	CSARAPGLHSTDTQYF
many	TRBV24-1	TRBJ2-2	TRBD1	TGTGCCACCAGTGACGGACAGGTGGGCACCGGGGAGCTGTTTTTT	CATSDGQVGTGELFF
NA	TRBV15	TRBJ2-1	TRBD2	TGTGCCACCAGCTCCCAGCCAGCGGGACCGTACAATGAGCAGTTCTTC	CATSSQPAGPYNEQFF
few	TRBV5-1	TRBJ1-1	NA	TGCGCCAGCAGCTTGAGCGACCTTGGCACTGAAGCTTTCTTT	CASSLSDLGTEAFF
NA	TRBV5-1	TRBJ2-7	NA	TGCGCCAGCAGCTTGGTACTAGGGGACGACGAGCAGTACTTC	CASSLVLGDDEQYF
NA	TRBV9	TRBJ2-2	NA	TGTGCCAGCAGCGTAACAGGGTCTTCGAACACCGGGGAGCTGTTTTTT	CASSVTGSSNTGELFF
few	TRBV7-9	TRBJ2-1	NA	TGTGCCAGCAGCGCAGCAAGCGATGAGCAGTTCTTC	CASSAASDEQFF
few	TRBV20-1	TRBJ2-1	TRBD2	TGCAGTGCTCCCTTAGCGGGAGTAAACTACAATGAGCAGTTCTTC	CSAPLAGVNYNEQFF
NA	TRBV19	TRBJ1-1	NA	TGTGCCAGTAGTATTTTACAGAACACTGAAGCTTTCTTT	CASSILQNTEAFF
few	TRBV2	TRBJ1-1	TRBD1	TGTGCCAGCAGACGGGGACAGGGGATTGAGAAAGCTTTCTTT	CASRRGQGIEKAFF
NA	TRBV5-6	TRBJ1-4	NA	TGTGCCAGCAGCTTGGGACTGGGGACTAATGAAAAACTGTTTTTT	CASSLGLGTNEKLFF
few	TRBV5-1	TRBJ2-1	TRBD2	TGCGCCAGCAGTTTTCCGGGACTACCCAACAATGAGCAGTTCTTC	CASSFPGLPNNEQFF
once	TRBV3-1	TRBJ1-2	NA	TGTGCCAGCAGCCAAGGGGGGCAGAACTATGGCTACACCTTC	CASSQGGQNYGYTF
NA	TRBV7-9	TRBJ2-3	NA	TGTGCCAGCAACCCGGGCAGCGGAGGCACAGATACGCACTATTTT	CASNPGSGGTDTHYF
NA	TRBV25-1	TRBJ1-4	NA	TGTGCCAGCAGGGAGAGGACAGCCGCGGAAGAAAAACTGTTTTTT	CASRERTAAEEKLFF
few	TRBV5-1	TRBJ1-1	TRBD1	TGCGCCAGCAGTGAGACAGGGCAGAACACTGAAGCTTTCTTT	CASSETGQNTEAFF
many	TRBV5-1	TRBJ2-2	NA	TGCGCCAGCAGCGAAAGGACGGACGGGGAGCTGTTTTTT	CASSERTDGELFF
NA	TRBV20-1	TRBJ2-5	TRBD1	TGCAGTGCTTCCGGACAGGGAGGAGAGACCCAGTACTTC	CSASGQGGETQYF
NA	TRBV6-1	TRBJ1-1	TRBD1	TGTGCCACCCAAGGGGGACAGTCGAACACTGAAGCTTTCTTT	CATQGGQSNTEAFF
few	TRBV12-3/TRBV12-4	TRBJ1-5	TRBD1	TGTGCCAGCAGTGGGCCCCTAGGGACAGCTAGCAATCAGCCCCAGCATTTT	CASSGPLGTASNQPQHF
few	TRBV27	TRBJ2-3	NA	TGTGCCAGCAGTTTATCGGGCATCACAGATACGCAGTATTTT	CASSLSGITDTQYF
NA	TRBV9	TRBJ1-6	NA	TGTGCCAGCAGCGTAGCCTACTATAATTCACCCCTCCACTTT	CASSVAYYNSPLHF
few	TRBV7-2	TRBJ1-3	NA	TGTGCCAGCAGCTTAGTTGTGGGGGGCGCGTCGGGAAACACCATATATTTT	CASSLVVGGASGNTIYF
few	TRBV29-1	TRBJ2-3	NA	TGCAGCGGGAACCCGGGAGCTTACACAGATACGCAGTATTTT	CSGNPGAYTDTQYF
NA	TRBV12-3/TRBV12-4	TRBJ2-3	TRBD2	TGTGCCAGCAGTTCCAGCGGGAGCGCAGATACGCAGTATTTT	CASSSSGSADTQYF
NA	TRBV3-1	TRBJ1-6	TRBD1	TGTGCCAGCAGCGATCCAGGGACAGGGTATAATTCACCCCTCCACTTT	CASSDPGTGYNSPLHF
NA	TRBV3-1	TRBJ1-6	NA	TGTGCCAGCAGTCGACGGGGAGGGCCCCTCCACTTT	CASSRRGGPLHF
few	TRBV6-2/TRBV6-3	TRBJ1-1	TRBD1	TGTGCCAGCAGTGGACAGGGGGCCACTGAAGCTTTCTTT	CASSGQGATEAFF
NA	TRBV25-1	TRBJ2-7	NA	TGTGCCAGCAGTGCCTATGGGAGGAACTACGAGCAGTACTTC	CASSAYGRNYEQYF